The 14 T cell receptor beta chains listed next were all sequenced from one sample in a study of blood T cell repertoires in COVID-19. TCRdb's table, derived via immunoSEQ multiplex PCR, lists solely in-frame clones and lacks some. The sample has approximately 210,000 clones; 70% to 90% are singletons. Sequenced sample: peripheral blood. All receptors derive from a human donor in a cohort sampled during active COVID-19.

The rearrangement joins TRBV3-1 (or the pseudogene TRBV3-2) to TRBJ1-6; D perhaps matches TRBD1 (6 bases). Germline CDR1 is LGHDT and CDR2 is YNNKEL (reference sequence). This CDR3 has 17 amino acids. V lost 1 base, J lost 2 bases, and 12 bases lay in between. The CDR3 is CASSQVRGGAYNSPLHF. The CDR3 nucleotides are TGTGCCAGCAGCCAAGTAAGAGGGGGGGCCTATAATTCACCCCTCCACTTT.

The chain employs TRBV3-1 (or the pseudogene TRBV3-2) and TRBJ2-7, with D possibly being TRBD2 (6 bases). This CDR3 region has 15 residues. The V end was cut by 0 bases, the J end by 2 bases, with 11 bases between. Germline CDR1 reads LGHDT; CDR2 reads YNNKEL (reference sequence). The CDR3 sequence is CASSQDRRGPYEQYF. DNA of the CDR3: TGTGCCAGCAGCCAAGATCGGCGGGGACCCTACGAGCAGTACTTC.

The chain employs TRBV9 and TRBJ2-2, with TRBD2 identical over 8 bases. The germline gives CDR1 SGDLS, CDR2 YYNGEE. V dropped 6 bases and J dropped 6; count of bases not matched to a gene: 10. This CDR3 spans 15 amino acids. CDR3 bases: TGTGCCAGCAACACGGCGGGAGGAGGCGCCGGGGAGCTGTTTTTT. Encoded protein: CASNTAGGGAGELFF.

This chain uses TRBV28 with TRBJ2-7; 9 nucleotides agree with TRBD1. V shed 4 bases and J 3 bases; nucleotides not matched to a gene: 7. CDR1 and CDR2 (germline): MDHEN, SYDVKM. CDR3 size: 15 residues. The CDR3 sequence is CASSSGGQGFYEQYF. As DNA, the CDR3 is TGTGCCAGCAGTTCAGGTGGACAGGGGTTCTACGAGCAGTACTTC.

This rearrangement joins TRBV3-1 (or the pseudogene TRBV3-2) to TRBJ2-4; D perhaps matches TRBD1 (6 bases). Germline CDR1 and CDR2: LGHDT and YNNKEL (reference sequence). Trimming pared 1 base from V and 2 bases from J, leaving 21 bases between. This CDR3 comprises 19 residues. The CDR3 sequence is CASSQGFSQGSLPKNIQYF. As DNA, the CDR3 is TGTGCCAGCAGCCAAGGGTTTTCGCAGGGGAGCCTTCCCAAAAACATTCAGTACTTC.

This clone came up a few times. This CDR3 is CASSEALPIDANYGYTF. CDR3 DNA sequence: TGTGCCAGCAGTGAAGCACTTCCAATTGATGCTAACTATGGCTACACCTTC. The chain couples TRBV6-1 to TRBJ1-2; D gene unclear. V lost 0 bases and J 0 bases, leaving 14 bases between the germline ends. There are 17 residues in the CDR3. Germline CDR1 is MNHNS and CDR2 is SASEGT.

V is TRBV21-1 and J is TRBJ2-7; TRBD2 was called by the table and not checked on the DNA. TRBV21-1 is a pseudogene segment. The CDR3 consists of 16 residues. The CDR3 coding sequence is TGTGCCAGCAGCAAAATGGGGGGCGGGAGGGCCTACGAGCAGTACTTC. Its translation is CASSKMGGGRAYEQYF.

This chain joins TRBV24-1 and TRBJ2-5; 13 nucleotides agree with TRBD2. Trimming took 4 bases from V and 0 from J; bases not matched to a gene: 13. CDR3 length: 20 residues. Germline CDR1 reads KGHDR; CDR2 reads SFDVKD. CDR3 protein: CATSDKEGTSGMGYQETQYF. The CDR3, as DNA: TGTGCCACCAGTGACAAGGAGGGGACTAGCGGGATGGGGTACCAAGAGACCCAGTACTTC.

CDR3 protein: CASSPLAGGTDTQYF. CDR3 nucleotide sequence: TGTGCCAGCAGTCCCCTGGCGGGAGGCACAGATACGCAGTATTTT. The rearrangement uses TRBV6-5 and TRBJ2-3, with 7 nucleotides matching TRBD2. J lost 1 base, V lost 5 bases, and 6 bases had no gene match. Germline V gene data show CDR1 as MNHEY and CDR2 as SVGAGI. CDR3 length: 15 residues.

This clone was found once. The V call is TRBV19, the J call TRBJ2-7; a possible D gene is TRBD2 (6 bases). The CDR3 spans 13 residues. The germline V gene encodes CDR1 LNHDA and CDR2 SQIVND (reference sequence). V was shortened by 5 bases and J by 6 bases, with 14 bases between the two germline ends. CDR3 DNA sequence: TGTGCCAGTAGTCCGACGGGGGACGCCGAGCAGTACTTC. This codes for CASSPTGDAEQYF.

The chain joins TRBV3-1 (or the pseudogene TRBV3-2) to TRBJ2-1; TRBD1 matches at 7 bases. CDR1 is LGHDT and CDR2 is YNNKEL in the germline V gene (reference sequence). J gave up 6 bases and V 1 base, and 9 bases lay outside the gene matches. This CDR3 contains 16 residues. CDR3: CASSQVGSGTANEQFF. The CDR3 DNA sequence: TGTGCCAGCAGCCAAGTGGGGTCCGGGACAGCCAATGAGCAGTTCTTC.

CDR3 region: CASSSGQQETQYF. The CDR3 coding sequence is TGTGCCAGCAGTTCCGGACAGCAAGAGACCCAGTACTTC. The genes are TRBV2 and TRBJ2-5, with D possibly TRBD1 on 6 matching bases. Trimming pared 5 bases from V and 2 bases from J, leaving 9 bases between. The V gene's germline CDR1 is SNHLY and CDR2 FYNNEI. The CDR3 loop spans 13 amino acids.

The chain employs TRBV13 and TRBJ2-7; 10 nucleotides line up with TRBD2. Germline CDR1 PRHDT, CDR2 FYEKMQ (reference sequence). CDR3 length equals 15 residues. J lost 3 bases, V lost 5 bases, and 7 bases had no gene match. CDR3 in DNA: TGTGCCAGCAGCATCACTAGCGGGGTAAACTACGAGCAGTACTTC. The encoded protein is CASSITSGVNYEQYF.

In DNA form, the CDR3 reads TGTGCCACCTCGACAGAATATAATGAAAAACTGTTTTTT. It is translated as CATSTEYNEKLFF. This sequence joins TRBV10-3 and TRBJ1-4; TRBD1 might be the D (5 bases). V was trimmed by 10 bases and J by 4 bases, leaving 13 bases between them. This CDR3 has 13 residues. The germline gives CDR1 ENHRY, CDR2 SYGVKD.